The 2 T cell receptor beta chains below come from one sample, sequenced in a study of control samples from healthy donors and cancer patients. Using immunoSEQ multiplex PCR, the repertoire was profiled, and TCRdb retains in-frame clones only, with some absent. The sample holds fewer than 250,000 clones, around 93% seen once. Sequencing was done on a sample of blood. Source of these receptors: a man between 25 and 39 years old in good health.

This rearrangement joins TRBV29-1 to TRBJ1-5, with unresolved D. CDR3 length: 15 residues. Germline values: CDR1 SQVTM, CDR2 ANQGSEA. Trimming shortened V by 0 bases and J by 0 bases, and 9 bases separated the two germline ends. The CDR3 spells CSVEDHPYSNQPQHF. The DNA of the CDR3 is TGCAGCGTTGAAGATCACCCCTATAGCAATCAGCCCCAGCATTTT.

The sample holds one count of this clone. The rearrangement joins TRBV5-1 to TRBJ2-3; no firm D call. Germline V gene lookup returns CDR1 SGHRS and CDR2 YFSETQ. The CDR3 loop spans 15 amino acids. The V end was cut by 1 base, the J end by 2 bases, with 11 bases between. CDR3 bases: TGCGCCAGCAGCTTGTTCCCGGAGATCACAGATACGCAGTATTTT. Residues: CASSLFPEITDTQYF.